These 14 T cell receptor beta chains share one sample of origin, sequenced in a study of regulatory T cells in long-lasting Graves disease. This sample's time point: newly diagnosed GD, antithyroid drugs for less than 3 months. Preparation of the TCR library used RNA extracted from PBMCs. Assembly of TCR beta libraries relied on iRepertoire HTBI primers together with Arm-PCR of CDR3 regions. Each CDR3 protein is one row after TCRdb ran MiXCR on the multiplex PCR reads. The sample lists hundreds of thousands of distinct CDR3 sequences, about 13% occurring once. The sample was also linked to a second study, of T cells in Graves' hyperthyroidism and ophthalmopathy.

Sequencing was performed on peripheral blood mononuclear cells (PBMCs), taken at new diagnosis, from a patient treated with antithyroid drugs. The receptors come from a man younger than 45 with Graves disease.

This clonotype has only a few counts. This clone may be a read error of a much larger clone one base away. Since the CDR3 does not end with the conserved phenylalanine or tryptophan, this likely comes from a read error. The chain couples TRBV6-1 to TRBJ1-1; 9 bases are shared with TRBD1. This CDR3 contains 14 residues. V shed 5 bases and J 1 base; nucleotides not matched to a gene: 2. Germline V CDR1 and CDR2: MNHNS, SASEGT. The CDR3 reads CASSKGQGNTEAFS. CDR3 DNA: TGTGCCAGCAGTAAGGGACAGGGGAACACTGAAGCTTTCTCT.

This clonotype was seen many times. An end of the junction differs from the germline gene, which may be a read error. V gene TRBV12-3 or TRBV12-4 combines with J gene TRBJ2-1; TRBD1 or TRBD2 may be the D gene (6 bases each). This CDR3 is 15 amino acids long. The CDR3: CASSLGGRAYNEQFF. DNA of the CDR3: TGCGCCAGCAGCTTGGGGGGCCGAGCCTACAATGAGCAGTTCTTC.

This clonotype has a count of ten or more. The chain is built from TRBV6-2 or TRBV6-3 and TRBJ2-5, with 8 positions matching TRBD2. V shed 6 bases and J 4 bases; nucleotides not matched to a gene: 7. The CDR3 totals 14 residues. Germline V gene lookup returns CDR1 MNHEY and CDR2 SVGEGT. This CDR3 is CASSPGLEVETQYF. CDR3 sequence (DNA): TGTGCCAGCAGCCCGGGACTAGAGGTAGAGACCCAGTACTTC.

This clonotype was counted at least ten times. The rearrangement joins TRBV7-8 to TRBJ2-1, with D possibly TRBD2 on 8 matching bases. The CDR3 has 17 residues. V was clipped by 5 bases and J by 6 bases, with 23 bases between them. The germline V gene has CDR1 SGHVS and CDR2 FQNEAQ. Here the CDR3 reads CASSRSGGQRESNEQFF. In DNA, the CDR3 is TGTGCCAGCAGCCGCTCAGGGGGACAGCGGGAGAGCAATGAGCAGTTCTTC. Drawing the rest from reference TRBV7-8 and TRBJ2-1, the complete variable domain is GAGVSQSPRYKVAKRGQDVALRCDPISGHVSLFWYQQALGQGPEFLTYFQNEAQLDKSGLPSDRFFAERPEGSVSTLKIQRTQQEDSAVYLCASSRSGGQRESNEQFFGPGTRLTVL.

This clonotype was seen at least ten times. The rearrangement links TRBV7-9 to TRBJ2-7; D unresolved. CDR1 and CDR2 from the germline V gene are SEHNR and FQNEAQ (reference sequence). The CDR3 has 13 amino acids. V lost 2 bases to trimming and J lost 4 bases, with 9 bases between them. The chain's CDR3 is CASSLIGRYEQYF. Written as DNA, the CDR3 is TGTGCCAGCAGCTTAATCGGACGGTACGAGCAGTACTTC.

The V and J genes are TRBV29-1 and TRBJ2-7, with 9 bases aligning to TRBD1. CDR1 and CDR2 from the germline V gene are SQVTM and ANQGSEA. J gave up 3 bases and V 0 bases, and 3 bases lay outside the gene matches. The CDR3 has 14 amino acids. CDR3 in amino acids: CSVEDLGQGYEQYF. The CDR3 bases are TGCAGCGTTGAAGATCTGGGACAGGGCTACGAGCAGTACTTC.

This chain joins TRBV6-1 and TRBJ1-2, with D tentatively TRBD1 (5 bases). CDR1 and CDR2 (germline): MNHNS, SASEGT. CDR3 size: 13 residues. Deletions cut 10 bases from V and 7 bases from J, with 19 bases between. CDR3 bases: TGTGCCACTGGCCAGAGGGGAGAATTTGGCTACACCTTC. Its translation: CATGQRGEFGYTF.

The chain joins TRBV5-1 to TRBJ2-7; no definite D call. The CDR3 covers 16 residues. Germline assignment: CDR1 SGHRS and CDR2 YFSETQ. V lost 4 bases and J lost 1, with 18 bases in between. The CDR3 region is CASSLPPTSISYEQYF. CDR3 bases: TGCGCCAGCAGCCTCCCACCAACCTCCATTTCCTACGAGCAGTACTTC. Combining the CDR3 with reference TRBV5-1 and TRBJ2-7 gives the whole variable domain KAGVTQTPRYLIKTRGQQVTLSCSPISGHRSVSWYQQTPGQGLQFLFEYFSETQRNKGNFPGRFSGRQFSNSRSEMNVSTLELGDSALYLCASSLPPTSISYEQYFGPGTRLTVT.

This chain connects TRBV30 to TRBJ1-4; perhaps TRBD1 as D (5 bases). V gave up 0 bases and J gave up 2 bases, with 16 bases separating them. Per germline, CDR1 GTSNPN and CDR2 SVGIG (reference sequence). The CDR3 is 17 amino acids. The CDR3 protein is CAWSVAGRFLTNEKLFF. CDR3 coding DNA: TGTGCCTGGAGTGTGGCAGGGAGGTTTCTGACTAATGAAAAACTGTTTTTT.

The rearrangement uses TRBV10-3 and TRBJ1-4; D is ambiguous. Looked up from germline, CDR1 is ENHRY and CDR2 is SYGVKD. Between the trimmed V and J ends, which lost 7 bases and 7 bases, there was a span of 16 bases. The CDR3 is made up of 14 amino acids. CDR3 bases: TGTGCCATCAAGAACACGACCTCAAGTGAAAAACTGTTTTTT. The encoded protein is CAIKNTTSSEKLFF.

In this sample, this clonotype turned up many times. This chain connects TRBV27 to TRBJ2-7; TRBD1 matches 8 bases. The germline V gene has CDR1 MNHEY and CDR2 SMNVEV (reference sequence). Trimming cost V 6 bases and J 3 bases; bases outside gene matches: 7. The CDR3 has 14 amino acids. The CDR3 sequence: CASRPGQVRYEQYF. For the CDR3, the DNA is TGTGCCAGCAGGCCGGGACAGGTCCGCTACGAGCAGTACTTC.

This clonotype occurred many times. The chain recombines TRBV2 with TRBJ2-7; 8 bases agree with TRBD1. Trimming cost V 3 bases and J 5 bases; bases outside gene matches: 9. This CDR3 region has 15 residues. In germline, CDR1 is SNHLY, CDR2 FYNNEI. CDR3 bases: TGTGCCAGCAGTGACCGGGACAGGTATCAAGACGAGCAGTACTTC. Its translation is CASSDRDRYQDEQYF. Supplemented by reference TRBV2 and TRBJ2-7, the full variable domain reads EPEVTQTPSHQVTQMGQEVILRCVPISNHLYFYWYRQILGQKVEFLVSFYNNEISEKSEIFDDQFSVERPDGSNFTLKIRSTKLEDSAMYFCASSDRDRYQDEQYFGPGTRLTVT.

The sample holds many counts of this clonotype. This chain uses TRBV2 with TRBJ2-3; 11 positions agree with TRBD2. The germline gives CDR1 SNHLY, CDR2 FYNNEI. The CDR3 runs 18 residues. V dropped 2 bases and J dropped 4; count of bases not matched to a gene: 11. CDR3 bases: TGTGCCAGCAGTGAAAGGGGTAGCGGGAGGGCCGGAGCAGATACGCAGTATTTT. This codes for CASSERGSGRAGADTQYF.

On this clonotype: A read error is possible here, since a much larger clone lies one base away. The chain has TRBV11-3 and TRBJ2-1, with TRBD1 as a possible D gene (5 bases). CDR1 and CDR2 from the germline V gene are SGHNT and YENEEA. This CDR3 has 13 residues. CDR3 residues: CASSSETDNEQLF. The CDR3 region has the DNA TGTGCCAGCAGCTCCGAGACGGACAATGAGCAGCTCTTC. Variable domain in full (rest from reference TRBV11-3 and TRBJ2-1): EAGVVQSPRYKIIEKKQPVAFWCNPISGHNTLYWYLQNLGQGPELLIRYENEEAVDDSQLPKDRFSAERLKGVDSTLKIQPAELGDSAVYLCASSSETDNEQLFGPGTRLTVL.